These T cell receptor beta chains were read from a single sample in a study of OX40 agonist ivuxolimab in advanced cancers. The table came from immunoSEQ multiplex PCR; TCRdb's copy has only in-frame clones and leaves some out. Here the sample spans tens of thousands of clones, 85% to 90% being singletons. Sequencing used CD4+ or CD8+ T cells sorted from blood, obtained in a trial of the OX40 agonist ivuxolimab. These receptors came from an adult with an advanced solid tumor such as melanoma, head and neck, liver or kidney cancer. Both conserved end residues are trimmed from each CDR3.

13	TRBV6-5	ASFPLGSPQNEQY
13	TRBV2	ASTEVRGIGEKLF
11	TRBV5-6	ASRWGGGTEAF
12	TRBV6-1	ASSETVANTEAF
14	TRBV25-1	ASSVPGTGNTGELF
13	TRBV5-4	ASSPGGGGGGELF
10	TRBV19	ASLDRYNEQF
10	TRBV18	ASSGGRDEQF
10	TRBV14	ASSQTPIEQY
13	TRBV27	ASSPRPDSYNEQF
10	TRBV29-1	SVGASNQPQH
11	TRBV5-1	ASSSPGDYGYT
11	TRBV11-2	ASSLEGSQPQH
11	TRBV9	ASSAQPRETQY
13	TRBV7-7	ASSLGTSAQETQY
11	TRBV10-3	AIRGASTYEQY
13	TRBV29-1	SVEGAGGITDTQY
13	TRBV7-2	ASSLTGQGETEAF
12	TRBV7-9	ASQKTGANEKLF
12	TRBV28	ASGPPEGRGTQY
11	TRBV7-9	ASSPTRGETQY
13	TRBV9	ASSVGDRGNNEQF
15	TRBV5-8	ASSYLPGTGFGNEQF
13	TRBV15	ATSHPGGRAWEQY
12	TRBV6-1	ASSEAGSDYEQY
12	TRBV6-5	ASSYSQAYNEQF
12	TRBV19	ATGGAGGTGELF
14	TRBV9	ASSVASDSSYNEQF
10	TRBV6-6	AGSQESYGYT
14	TRBV30	AWTVRGLHSGNTIY